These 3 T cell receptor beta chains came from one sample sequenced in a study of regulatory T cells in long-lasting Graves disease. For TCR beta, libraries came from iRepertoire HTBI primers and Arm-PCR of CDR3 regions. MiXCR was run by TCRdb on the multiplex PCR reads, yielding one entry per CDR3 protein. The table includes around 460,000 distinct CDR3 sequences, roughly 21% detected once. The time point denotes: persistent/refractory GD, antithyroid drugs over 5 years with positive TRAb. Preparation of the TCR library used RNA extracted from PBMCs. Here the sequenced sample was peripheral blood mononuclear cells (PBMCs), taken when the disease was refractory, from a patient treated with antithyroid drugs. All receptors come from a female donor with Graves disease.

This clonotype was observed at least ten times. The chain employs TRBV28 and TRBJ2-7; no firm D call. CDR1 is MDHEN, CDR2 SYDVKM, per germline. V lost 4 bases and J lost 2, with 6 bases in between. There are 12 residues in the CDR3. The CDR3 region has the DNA TGTGCCAGCAGTTATACAGCCTACGAGCAGTACTTC. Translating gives CASSYTAYEQYF.

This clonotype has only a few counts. CDR3 loop: CATSVLGASGTETQYF. The CDR3 bases are TGTGCCACCAGTGTCCTAGGGGCTAGCGGGACGGAGACCCAGTACTTC. The chain carries TRBV24-1 and TRBJ2-5; 9 bases fit TRBD2. This CDR3 spans 16 amino acids. V lost 5 bases, J lost 5 bases, and 11 bases stayed unmatched. Germline CDR1 is KGHDR and CDR2 is SFDVKD.

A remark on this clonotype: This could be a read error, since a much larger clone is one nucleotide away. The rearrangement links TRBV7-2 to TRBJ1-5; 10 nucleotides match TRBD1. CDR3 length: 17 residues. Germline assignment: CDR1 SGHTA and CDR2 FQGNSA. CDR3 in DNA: TGTGTCAGCAGCACCTTCGGGACAGGGGCCGGGATCCAGCCCCAGCATTTT. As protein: CVSSTFGTGAGIQPQHF.